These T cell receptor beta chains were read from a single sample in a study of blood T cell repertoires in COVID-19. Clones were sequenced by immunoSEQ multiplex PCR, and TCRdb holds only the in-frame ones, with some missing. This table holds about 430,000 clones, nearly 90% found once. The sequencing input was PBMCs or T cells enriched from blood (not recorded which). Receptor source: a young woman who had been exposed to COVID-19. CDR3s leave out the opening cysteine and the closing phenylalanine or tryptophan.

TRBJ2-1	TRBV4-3	ASSQDSAGLTYNEQF
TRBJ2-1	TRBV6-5	ASSYSQGGYNEQF
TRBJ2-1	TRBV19	ASSTWATGIHEQF
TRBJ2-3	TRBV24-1	ATSGPTSTDTQY
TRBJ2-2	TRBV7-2	ASSRDQANTGELF
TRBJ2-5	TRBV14	ASSLLAGAVAETQY
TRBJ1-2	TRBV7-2	ASSLVNQIYGYT
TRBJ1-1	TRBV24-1	ATSEALNTEAF
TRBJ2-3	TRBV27	ASSLAARGLDTQY
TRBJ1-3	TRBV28	ASATTHPRGPIY
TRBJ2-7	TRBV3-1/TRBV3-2	ASSRTGPHYEQY
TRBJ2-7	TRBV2	ASSETGGSYEQY
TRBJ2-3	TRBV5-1	ASSLNFFRDRGTDTQY
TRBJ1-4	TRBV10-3	AIRAGDNNEKLF
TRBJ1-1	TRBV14	ASSERFGTGAGNTEAF
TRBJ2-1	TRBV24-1	ATSDSRRSPFEQF
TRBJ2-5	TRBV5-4	ASKSRSGLQETQY
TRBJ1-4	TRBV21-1	ASSENRVQELF
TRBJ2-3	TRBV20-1	SASVAGGPDTQY
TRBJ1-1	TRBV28	ASSLPGTFEAF
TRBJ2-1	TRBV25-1	ASSPQPLNVEQF
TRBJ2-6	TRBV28	ASSFGGGGPGANVLT
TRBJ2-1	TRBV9	ASSPYLDRGRGNEQF
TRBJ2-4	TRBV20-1	SVRGSDIQY
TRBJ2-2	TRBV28	ASSFWGGGELF
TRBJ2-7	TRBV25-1	ASSVYAGTSGTAQY
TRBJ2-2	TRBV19	ASSPGQGADGELF
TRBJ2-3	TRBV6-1	ASSEVGWDYY
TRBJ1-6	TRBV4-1	ASGARGGTGSSPLH
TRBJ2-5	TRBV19	ASSIGLGGWETQY